Listed below are T cell receptor beta chains from one sample, sequenced in a study of OX40 agonist ivuxolimab in advanced cancers. Sequenced by immunoSEQ multiplex PCR; TCRdb stores in-frame clones only, minus some. The table lists some 28,000 clones, 79% of them singletons. Specimen: CD4+ or CD8+ T cells sorted from blood, collected in a trial of the OX40 agonist ivuxolimab. These receptor sequences come from an adult with an advanced solid tumor such as melanoma, head and neck, liver or kidney cancer. Each CDR3 is given with its conserved first and last residue. Each record gives: clone size, J gene, D gene, V gene, CDR3 protein, CDR3 DNA. The D gene is left open where the match is weak. The size field is filled for only some rows; it gives once, few, many or a size class.

few	TRBJ1-3	NA	TRBV29-1	CSATEGNTIYF	TGCAGCGCTACTGAGGGAAACACCATATATTTT
NA	TRBJ2-6	NA	TRBV11-2	CASSPGDSTGANVLTF	TGTGCCAGCAGCCCAGGCGATTCTACTGGGGCCAACGTCCTGACTTTC
NA	TRBJ1-6	NA	TRBV5-1	CASSESSYNSPLHF	TGCGCCAGCAGCGAGAGCTCCTATAATTCACCCCTCCACTTT
NA	TRBJ1-2	NA	TRBV11-2	CASSFRDGYTF	TGTGCCAGCAGCTTCAGAGATGGCTACACCTTC
NA	TRBJ2-1	TRBD2	TRBV7-2	CASSSGLAHNEQFF	TGTGCCAGCAGCTCGGGACTAGCCCACAATGAGCAGTTCTTC
once	TRBJ2-7	NA	TRBV5-1	CASSLGVNYEQYF	TGCGCCAGCAGCTTGGGCGTAAACTACGAGCAGTACTTC
NA	TRBJ1-4	TRBD1	TRBV7-2	CASSRQGRNEKLFF	TGTGCCAGCAGCCGACAGGGACGAAATGAAAAACTGTTTTTT
NA	TRBJ1-1	NA	TRBV7-6	CASSEGPNTEAFF	TGTGCCAGCAGCGAGGGACCGAACACTGAAGCTTTCTTT
few	TRBJ2-2	TRBD1	TRBV27	CASSPDRVLAGELFF	TGTGCCAGCAGTCCCGACAGGGTTTTAGCCGGGGAGCTGTTTTTT
NA	TRBJ2-2	TRBD1	TRBV4-1	CASMDRGLDKDTGELFF	TGCGCCAGCATGGACAGGGGATTGGATAAGGACACCGGGGAGCTGTTTTTT